This TCR beta chain is drawn from a study of vaccination and CD4 T cells after COVID-19. At the level of the study: Diagnosis preceded the drawing of post-COVID samples by a median approximately 96 days (range 35 to 161). Overall study findings and caveats: From 21 to 38, the median of SARS-CoV-2-reactive clonotypes rose without reaching significance.

Treatment noted: approximately 9-day PBMC culture with coronavirus spike peptide pools or control peptides (ViraFEST assay). Researchers collected the unexposed donor's CD4+ T cells before the COVID-19 pandemic (2011-2018). ViraFEST sequenced TCRs after peptide-pool expansion of antigen-specific T cells. Note on this clonotype: Its target is not known.

The CDR3 has 12 amino acids. Trimming removed 2 bases at V and 5 bases at J, with 6 bases between. The germline V gene has CDR1 MNHEY and CDR2 SVGAGI. Sequence data for DNA of cultured CD4+ T cells were generated by the Oncomine TCR Beta short-read assay. TCRdb re-analysed the PCR reads in MiXCR, keeping a single row per CDR3 protein. The sample shows 8,500 to 9,500 distinct CDR3 sequences, approximately 34% of them seen only once. The clonotype comes from a human donor in good health. This chain connects TRBV6-5 to TRBJ1-1, with D unclear. The sample consisted of CD4+ T cells from blood, cultured in vitro. The CDR3 is CASSYRWTEAFF. The CDR3 DNA reads TGTGCCAGCAGTTACCGGTGGACTGAAGCTTTCTTT.